This TCR beta chain was recorded in a study of cytomegalovirus exposure and HLA in healthy donors. In regard to this clone: As yet, its antigen is unknown. The same CDR3 arises from other DNA sequences in this sample as well.

This PCR relied on a set of 60 Vbeta primers and 13 Jbeta primers. Sequenced by immunoSEQ multiplex PCR; TCRdb stores in-frame clones only, minus some. The table includes 65,000 to 100,000 clones, almost 80% detected once. General study results and limits: The listing of roughly 160 TCR beta chains classed them as cytomegalovirus-associated.

J lost 4 bases, V lost 3 bases, and 3 bases had no gene match. This CDR3 has 14 residues. Germline CDR1 reads SGHRS; CDR2 reads YFSETQ. The chain uses TRBV5-1 and TRBJ2-1; 8 bases are shared with TRBD2. Sequenced input: PBMCs. The receptor was derived from a female donor in good health and CMV-seronegative. The CDR3 DNA follows: TGCGCCAGCAGCTCGGCGGGGGGTTACAATGAGCAGTTCTTC. Residues: CASSSAGGYNEQFF.